This TCR beta chain was sequenced for a study of cytomegalovirus exposure and HLA in healthy donors. Trimming took 3 bases from V and 3 from J; bases not matched to a gene: 8. Per germline, CDR1 MNHNY and CDR2 SVGAGI (reference sequence). This CDR3 has 15 residues. The PCR had 60 Vbeta and 13 Jbeta primers. TCRdb keeps only in-frame clones here, not all; method: immunoSEQ multiplex PCR. This sample has 120,000 or so clones, with 60% to 85% found just once. The V gene is TRBV6-6, the J gene TRBJ2-7; 7 nucleotides align to TRBD1. This clonotype was sampled from a woman aged 40 to 50 in good health and CMV-seropositive. What was sequenced was PBMCs. In DNA, the CDR3 is TGTGCCAGCAGTTATAGTAAGCGACAGGGCTACGAGCAGTACTTC. Translation: CASSYSKRQGYEQYF.